The 17 T cell receptor beta chains in this list originate from one sample, sequenced in a study of cytomegalovirus exposure and HLA in healthy donors. A multiplex PCR was run with 60 Vbeta primers and 13 Jbeta primers. Assay: immunoSEQ multiplex PCR; the TCRdb copy retains only in-frame clones and omits some. The table has 160,000 or so clones, around 75% seen once. The specimen sequenced was PBMCs. The source is a young man in good health and CMV-seropositive.

The chain employs TRBV15 and TRBJ2-1; 7 bases are shared with TRBD2. CDR3 length equals 17 residues. Germline lookup yields CDR1 LNHNV and CDR2 YYDKDF (reference sequence). Germline trimming cut 0 bases from V and 4 bases from J; bases unmatched to any gene: 9. The CDR3 nucleotides read TGTGCCACCAGCAGAGAAATAAGACTAGCTCGGTACAATGAGCAGTTCTTC. This codes for CATSREIRLARYNEQFF.

Only one count was recorded for this clone. The chain employs TRBV5-4 and TRBJ1-1; D is unclear. CDR1 and CDR2 from the germline V gene are SGHNT and YYREEE (reference sequence). Trimming took 4 bases from V and 3 from J, leaving 7 bases between them. There are 12 residues in the CDR3. CDR3 residues: CASSPRDTEAFF. The CDR3 coding sequence is TGTGCCAGCAGCCCCCGAGACACTGAAGCTTTCTTT.

The rearrangement joins TRBV2 to TRBJ2-2, with a possible D match to TRBD2 (5 bases). V gave up 9 bases and J gave up 1 base, with 6 bases separating them. CDR1 is SNHLY, CDR2 FYNNEI, per germline. The CDR3 runs 12 residues. The CDR3 bases are TGTGCCAGAAGCGGGAACACCGGGGAGCTGTTTTTT. Translating it yields CARSGNTGELFF.

The chain carries TRBV4-1 and TRBJ2-3, with no clear D. Looked up from germline, CDR1 is MGHRA and CDR2 is YSYEKL. CDR3 length equals 20 residues. Trimming pared 3 bases from V and 3 bases from J, leaving 28 bases between. The DNA for the CDR3 is TGCGCCAGCAGCCAGGATGATCCAGCACTGCAAACGGGTTTTACAGATACGCAGTATTTT. The encoded protein is CASSQDDPALQTGFTDTQYF.

In this sample, this clone turned up a few times. The genes are TRBV29-1 and TRBJ2-3, with D perhaps TRBD2 (6 bases). Germline CDR1 SQVTM, CDR2 ANQGSEA. Trimming shortened V by 4 bases and J by 0 bases, and 11 bases separated the two germline ends. This CDR3 has 14 amino acids. CDR3 loop: CSVAGGPSTDTQYF. The DNA of the CDR3 is TGCAGCGTTGCTGGAGGGCCGAGCACAGATACGCAGTATTTT.

This clone has only a few counts. The V and J genes are TRBV2 and TRBJ1-5; a possible D gene is TRBD1 (6 bases). V was shortened by 7 bases and J by 3 bases, with 13 bases between the two germline ends. The CDR3 runs to 14 residues. In germline, CDR1 is SNHLY, CDR2 FYNNEI. Written as DNA, the CDR3 is TGTGCCAGCACCGCTGGACAGAACAATCAGCCCCAGCATTTT. Translation: CASTAGQNNQPQHF.

The table lists this clone with a few counts. The genes are TRBV15 and TRBJ2-7, with D possibly TRBD2 on 5 matching bases. CDR1 and CDR2 from the germline V gene are LNHNV and YYDKDF (reference sequence). V lost 0 bases and J 9 bases, leaving 15 bases between the germline ends. This CDR3 has 14 residues. Written as DNA, the CDR3 is TGTGCCACCAGCAGAGAGGTGGGGAGTTGGGGGCAGTACGTC. This codes for CATSREVGSWGQYV.

CDR3 residues: CASSSSLAGGPDTQYF. In DNA, the CDR3 is TGTGCCAGCAGTTCCTCACTAGCGGGGGGGCCCGATACGCAGTATTTT. The chain links TRBV28 to TRBJ2-3; 13 bases are shared with TRBD2. V lost 4 bases, J lost 6 bases, and 7 bases stayed unmatched. Germline assignment: CDR1 MDHEN and CDR2 SYDVKM. CDR3 length equals 16 residues.

The chain combines TRBV16 with TRBJ1-5, with a possible D match to TRBD1 (5 bases). The CDR3 is made up of 16 amino acids. Germline assignment: CDR1 KGHSY and CDR2 FQNENV. V dropped 4 bases and J dropped 1 base, with 14 bases sitting between them. The chain's CDR3 is CASSPYGGRSNQPQHF. The CDR3, as DNA: TGTGCCAGCAGCCCCTACGGGGGACGAAGCAATCAGCCCCAGCATTTT. Complete variable domain (other parts from reference TRBV16 and TRBJ1-5): GEEVAQTPKHLVRGEGQKAKLYCAPIKGHSYVFWYQQVLKNEFKFLISFQNENVFDETGMPKERFSAKCLPNSPCSLEIQATKLEDSAVYFCASSPYGGRSNQPQHFGDGTRLSIL.

This chain joins TRBV5-1 and TRBJ2-3; 8 positions agree with TRBD2. Germline CDR1 is SGHRS and CDR2 is YFSETQ. The V and J ends lost 6 bases and 4 bases, in that order; junction bases with no gene match: 10. The CDR3 covers 15 residues. In DNA form, the CDR3 reads TGCGCCAGCATGCAGTTCGGACTAGCCGCAGATACGCAGTATTTT. It translates to CASMQFGLAADTQYF.

The gene calls are TRBV5-1 and TRBJ2-3, with 8 bases lining up with TRBD2. Trimming removed 0 bases from V and 6 bases from J; junction bases left unmatched: 12. From germline, CDR1 is SGHRS and CDR2 YFSETQ. The CDR3 length is 17 residues. The CDR3 region has the DNA TGCGCCAGCAGCTTGGCGTGGACTAGCATTCACTCGGATACGCAGTATTTT. Translation gives CASSLAWTSIHSDTQYF.

The chain has TRBV5-1 and TRBJ2-1; 9 nucleotides match TRBD2. Trimming at V came to 0 bases and at J to 8 bases, leaving 9 bases not matched to a gene. Germline assignment: CDR1 SGHRS and CDR2 YFSETQ. This CDR3 is 16 amino acids long. CDR3 nucleotides: TGCGCCAGCAGCTTGGTCGGTAGCGGGAGTAACGATGAGCAGTTCTTC. This sequence encodes CASSLVGSGSNDEQFF.

This clone showed up just once. V and J are TRBV13 and TRBJ1-2; possible D gene TRBD1, 5 bases. V shed 8 bases and J shed 1 base, with 17 bases lying between them. The germline gives CDR1 PRHDT, CDR2 FYEKMQ (reference sequence). The CDR3 loop spans 15 amino acids. The CDR3 region is CASLSGGEGNYGYTF. As DNA, the CDR3 is TGTGCCAGCCTTTCTGGAGGGGAGGGTAACTATGGCTACACCTTC.

V and J are TRBV7-2 and TRBJ1-6; D might be TRBD1 (5 bases). CDR3 length: 13 amino acids. Germline assignment: CDR1 SGHTA and CDR2 FQGNSA. With 5 bases removed from V and 10 bases from J, the gap between germline ends came to 12 bases. The CDR3 nucleotides read TGTGCCAGCAGCAGGGACTTGACCTCACCCCTCCACTTT. Translated, it gives CASSRDLTSPLHF. The full variable domain, its missing parts supplied by reference TRBV7-2 and TRBJ1-6, is GAGVSQSPSNKVTEKGKDVELRCDPISGHTALYWYRQSLGQGLEFLIYFQGNSAPDKSGLPSDRFSAERTGGSVSTLTIQRTQQEDSAVYLCASSRDLTSPLHFGNGTRLTVT.

V gene TRBV9 combines with J gene TRBJ2-2, with D possibly being TRBD2 (6 bases). Germline V gene data show CDR1 as SGDLS and CDR2 as YYNGEE. CDR3 length: 18 amino acids. Trimming shortened V by 4 bases and J by 6 bases, and 25 bases separated the two germline ends. The DNA for the CDR3 is TGTGCCAGCAGCACGACTAGATCCCTCCCGATTAACGCCGGGGAGCTGTTTTTT. Its translation is CASSTTRSLPINAGELFF.

This clone was picked up a small number of times. This CDR3 is also generated by other DNA sequences in the sample. The rearrangement uses TRBV4-1 and TRBJ1-2, with a possible D match to TRBD1 (6 bases). The CDR3 loop spans 14 amino acids. Germline lookup yields CDR1 MGHRA and CDR2 YSYEKL. With 0 bases removed from V and 3 bases from J, the gap between germline ends came to 8 bases. The CDR3 bases are TGCGCCAGCAGCCAAGAAACAGGGCACTATGGCTACACCTTC. It encodes CASSQETGHYGYTF.

The chain combines TRBV29-1 with TRBJ1-2; TRBD1 might be the D (6 bases). This CDR3 contains 13 residues. Trimming stripped 6 bases from V and 8 bases from J, with 19 bases between. In germline, CDR1 is SQVTM, CDR2 ANQGSEA. The chain's CDR3 is CSVPQGWFRGYTF. CDR3 coding DNA: TGCAGCGTCCCACAGGGTTGGTTTAGAGGCTACACCTTC.